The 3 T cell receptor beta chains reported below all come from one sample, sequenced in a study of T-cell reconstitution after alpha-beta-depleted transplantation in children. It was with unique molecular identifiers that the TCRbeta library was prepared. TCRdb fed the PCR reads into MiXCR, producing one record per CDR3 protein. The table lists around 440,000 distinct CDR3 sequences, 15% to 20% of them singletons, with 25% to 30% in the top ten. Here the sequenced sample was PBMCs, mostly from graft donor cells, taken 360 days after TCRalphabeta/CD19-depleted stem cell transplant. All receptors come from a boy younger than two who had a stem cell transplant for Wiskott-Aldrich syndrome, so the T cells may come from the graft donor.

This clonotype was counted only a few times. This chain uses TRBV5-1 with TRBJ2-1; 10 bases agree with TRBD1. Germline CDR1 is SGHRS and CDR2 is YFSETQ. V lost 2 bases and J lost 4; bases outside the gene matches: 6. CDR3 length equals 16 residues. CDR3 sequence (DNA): TGCGCCAGCAGCTTTATATCGGGACAGGGGTACAATGAGCAGTTCTTC. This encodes CASSFISGQGYNEQFF.

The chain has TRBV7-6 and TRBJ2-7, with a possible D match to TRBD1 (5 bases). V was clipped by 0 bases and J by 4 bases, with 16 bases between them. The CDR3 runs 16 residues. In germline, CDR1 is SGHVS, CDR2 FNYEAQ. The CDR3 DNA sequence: TGTGCCAGCAGCTTAGCGGCAGGCATGGGGCTTTACGAGCAGTACTTC. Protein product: CASSLAAGMGLYEQYF. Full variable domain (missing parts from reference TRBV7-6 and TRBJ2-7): GAGVSQSPRYKVTKRGQDVALRCDPISGHVSLYWYRQALGQGPEFLTYFNYEAQQDKSGLPNDRFSAERPEGSISTLTIQRTEQRDSAMYRCASSLAAGMGLYEQYFGPGTRLTVT.

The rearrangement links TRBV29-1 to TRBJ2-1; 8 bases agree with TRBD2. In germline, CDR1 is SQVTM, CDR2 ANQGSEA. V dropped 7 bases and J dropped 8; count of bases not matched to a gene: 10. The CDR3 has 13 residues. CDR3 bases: TGCAGCGGTGTTGGGCGGGGGGACTATGAGCAGTTCTTC. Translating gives CSGVGRGDYEQFF.